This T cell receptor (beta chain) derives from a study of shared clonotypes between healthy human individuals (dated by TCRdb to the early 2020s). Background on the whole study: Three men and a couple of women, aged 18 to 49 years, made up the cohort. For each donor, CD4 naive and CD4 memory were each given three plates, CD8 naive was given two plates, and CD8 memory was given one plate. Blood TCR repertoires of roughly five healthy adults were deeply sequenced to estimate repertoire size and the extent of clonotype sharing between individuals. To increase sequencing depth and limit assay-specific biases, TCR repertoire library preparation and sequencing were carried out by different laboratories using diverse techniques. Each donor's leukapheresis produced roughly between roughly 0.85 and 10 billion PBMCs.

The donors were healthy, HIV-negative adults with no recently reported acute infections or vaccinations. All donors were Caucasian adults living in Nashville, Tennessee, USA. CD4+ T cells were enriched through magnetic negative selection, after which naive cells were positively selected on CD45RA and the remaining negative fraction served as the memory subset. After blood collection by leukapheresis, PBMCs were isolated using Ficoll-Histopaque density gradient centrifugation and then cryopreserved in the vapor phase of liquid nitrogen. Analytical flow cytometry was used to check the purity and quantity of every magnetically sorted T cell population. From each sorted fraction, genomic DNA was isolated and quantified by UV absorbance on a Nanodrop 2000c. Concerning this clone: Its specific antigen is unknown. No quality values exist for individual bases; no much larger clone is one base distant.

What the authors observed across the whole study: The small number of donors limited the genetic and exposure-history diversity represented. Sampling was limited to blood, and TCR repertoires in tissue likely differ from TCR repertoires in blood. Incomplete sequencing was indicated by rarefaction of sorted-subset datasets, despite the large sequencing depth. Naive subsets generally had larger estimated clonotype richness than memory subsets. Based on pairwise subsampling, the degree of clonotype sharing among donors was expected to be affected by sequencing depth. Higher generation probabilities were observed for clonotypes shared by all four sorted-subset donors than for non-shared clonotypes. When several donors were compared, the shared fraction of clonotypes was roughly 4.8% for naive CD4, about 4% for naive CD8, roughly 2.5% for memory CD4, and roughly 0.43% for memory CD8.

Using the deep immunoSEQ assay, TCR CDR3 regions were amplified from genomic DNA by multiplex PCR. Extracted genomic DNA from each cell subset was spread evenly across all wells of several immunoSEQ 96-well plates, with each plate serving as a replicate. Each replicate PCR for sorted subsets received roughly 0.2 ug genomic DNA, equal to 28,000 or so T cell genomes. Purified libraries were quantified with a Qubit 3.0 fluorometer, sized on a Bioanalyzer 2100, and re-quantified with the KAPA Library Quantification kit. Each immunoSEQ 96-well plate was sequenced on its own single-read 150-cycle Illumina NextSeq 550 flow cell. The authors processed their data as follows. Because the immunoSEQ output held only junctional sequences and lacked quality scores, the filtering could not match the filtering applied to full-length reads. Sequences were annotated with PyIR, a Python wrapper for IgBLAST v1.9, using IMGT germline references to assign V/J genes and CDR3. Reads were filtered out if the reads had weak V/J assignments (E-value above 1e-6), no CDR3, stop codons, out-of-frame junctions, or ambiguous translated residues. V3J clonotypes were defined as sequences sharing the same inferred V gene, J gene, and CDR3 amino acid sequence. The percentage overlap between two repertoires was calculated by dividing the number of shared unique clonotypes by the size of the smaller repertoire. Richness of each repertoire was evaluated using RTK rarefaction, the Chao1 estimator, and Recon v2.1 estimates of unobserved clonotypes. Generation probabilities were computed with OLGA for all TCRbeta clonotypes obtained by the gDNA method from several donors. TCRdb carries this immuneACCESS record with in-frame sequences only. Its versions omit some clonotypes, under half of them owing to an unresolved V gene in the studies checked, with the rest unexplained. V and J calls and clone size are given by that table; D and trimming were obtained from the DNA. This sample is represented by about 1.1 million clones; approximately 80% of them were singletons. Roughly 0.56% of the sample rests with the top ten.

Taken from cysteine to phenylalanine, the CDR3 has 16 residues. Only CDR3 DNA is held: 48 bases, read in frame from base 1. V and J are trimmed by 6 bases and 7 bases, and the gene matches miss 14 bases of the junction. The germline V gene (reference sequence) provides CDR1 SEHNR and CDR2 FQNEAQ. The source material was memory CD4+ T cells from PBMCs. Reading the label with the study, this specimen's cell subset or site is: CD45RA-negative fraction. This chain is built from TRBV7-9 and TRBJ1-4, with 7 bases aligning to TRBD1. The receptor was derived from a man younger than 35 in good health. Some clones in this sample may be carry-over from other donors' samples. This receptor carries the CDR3 CASSFDREFAFEKLFF. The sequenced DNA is TGTGCCAGCAGTTTTGACAGGGAATTTGCGTTTGAAAAACTGTTTTTT.